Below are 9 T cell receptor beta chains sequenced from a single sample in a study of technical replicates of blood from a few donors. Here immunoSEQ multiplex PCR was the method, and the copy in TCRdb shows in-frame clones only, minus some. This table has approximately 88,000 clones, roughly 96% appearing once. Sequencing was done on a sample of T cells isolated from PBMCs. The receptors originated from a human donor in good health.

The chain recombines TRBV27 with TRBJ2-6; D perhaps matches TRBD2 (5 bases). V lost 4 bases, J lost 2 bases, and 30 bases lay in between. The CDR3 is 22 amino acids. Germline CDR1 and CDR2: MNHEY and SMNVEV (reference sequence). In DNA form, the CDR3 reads TGTGCCAGCAGTTCACTCCCCGATGCTGAGGGAGAATTTTTGGCTGGGGCCAACGTCCTGACTTTC. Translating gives CASSSLPDAEGEFLAGANVLTF.

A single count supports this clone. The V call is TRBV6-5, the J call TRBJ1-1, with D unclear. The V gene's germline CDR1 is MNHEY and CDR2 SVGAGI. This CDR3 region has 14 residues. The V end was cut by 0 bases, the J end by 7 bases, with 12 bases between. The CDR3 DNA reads TGTGCCAGCAGTTACTCTTCGGGATATGATGAAGCTTTCTTT. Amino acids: CASSYSSGYDEAFF.

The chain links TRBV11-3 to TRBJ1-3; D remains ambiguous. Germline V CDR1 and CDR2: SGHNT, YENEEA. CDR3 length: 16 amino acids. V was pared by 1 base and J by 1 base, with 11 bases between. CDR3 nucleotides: TGTGCCAGCAGCTTAGGGTGGGCGGGATCTGGAAACACCATATATTTT. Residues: CASSLGWAGSGNTIYF.

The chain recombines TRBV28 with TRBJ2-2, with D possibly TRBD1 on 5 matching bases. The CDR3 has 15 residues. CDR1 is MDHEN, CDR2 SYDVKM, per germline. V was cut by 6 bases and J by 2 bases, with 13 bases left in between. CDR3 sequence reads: CASRRQGSNTGELFF. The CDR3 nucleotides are TGTGCCAGCAGGAGGCAGGGAAGTAACACCGGGGAGCTGTTTTTT.

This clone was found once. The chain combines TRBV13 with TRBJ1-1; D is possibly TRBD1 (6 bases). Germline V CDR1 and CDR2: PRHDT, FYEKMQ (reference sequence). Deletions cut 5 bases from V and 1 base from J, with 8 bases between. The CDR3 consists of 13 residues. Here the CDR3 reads CASSLRGNTEAFF. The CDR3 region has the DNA TGTGCCAGCAGCCTCAGGGGGAACACTGAAGCTTTCTTT.

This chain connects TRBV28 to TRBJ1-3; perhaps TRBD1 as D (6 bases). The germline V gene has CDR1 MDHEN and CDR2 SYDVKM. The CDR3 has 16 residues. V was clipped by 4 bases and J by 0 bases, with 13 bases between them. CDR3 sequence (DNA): TGTGCCAGCAGTTCCGGACAGCTAGTCTCTGGAAACACCATATATTTT. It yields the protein CASSSGQLVSGNTIYF.

The CDR3: CASSDSFGLAAYNEQFF. The CDR3 DNA reads as TGCGCCAGCAGTGACTCCTTTGGACTAGCGGCCTACAATGAGCAGTTCTTC. The V gene is TRBV10-1, the J gene TRBJ2-1; 10 bases fit TRBD2. The CDR3 sequence is 17 residues long. The germline V gene has CDR1 WNHNN and CDR2 SYGVQD (reference sequence). The V and J ends lost 3 bases and 2 bases, in that order; junction bases with no gene match: 7.

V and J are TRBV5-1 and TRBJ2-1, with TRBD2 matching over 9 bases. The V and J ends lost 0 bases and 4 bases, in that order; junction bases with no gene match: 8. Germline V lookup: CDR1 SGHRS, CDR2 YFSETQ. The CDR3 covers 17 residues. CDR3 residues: CASSLGPSGVVYNEQFF. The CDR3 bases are TGCGCCAGCAGCTTGGGGCCTAGCGGGGTTGTATACAATGAGCAGTTCTTC.

CDR3 bases: TGTGCCAGCAGCTCCGGGACTCTCTCCTACAATGAGCAGTTCTTC. Translating gives CASSSGTLSYNEQFF. The chain joins TRBV7-3 to TRBJ2-1, with D maybe TRBD2 (6 bases). Germline V gene lookup returns CDR1 SGHTA and CDR2 FQGTGA. This CDR3 comprises 15 residues. The V gene lost 4 bases and the J gene lost 0 bases, with 10 bases spanning the gap.